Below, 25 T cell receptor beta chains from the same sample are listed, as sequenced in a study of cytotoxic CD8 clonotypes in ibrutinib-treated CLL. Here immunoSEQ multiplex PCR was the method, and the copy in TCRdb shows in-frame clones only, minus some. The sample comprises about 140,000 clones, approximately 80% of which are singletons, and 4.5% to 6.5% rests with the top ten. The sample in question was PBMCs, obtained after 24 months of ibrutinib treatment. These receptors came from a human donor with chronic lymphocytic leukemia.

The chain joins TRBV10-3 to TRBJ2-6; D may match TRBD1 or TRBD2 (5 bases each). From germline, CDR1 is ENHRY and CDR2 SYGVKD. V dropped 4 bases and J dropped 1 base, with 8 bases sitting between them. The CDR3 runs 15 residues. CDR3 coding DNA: TGTGCCATCAGTGGTTGGGGGTCTGGGGCCAACGTCCTGACTTTC. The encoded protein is CAISGWGSGANVLTF.

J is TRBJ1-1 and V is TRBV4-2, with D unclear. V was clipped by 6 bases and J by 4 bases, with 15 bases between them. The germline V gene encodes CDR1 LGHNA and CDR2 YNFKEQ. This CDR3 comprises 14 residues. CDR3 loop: CASRPSVGGTEAFF. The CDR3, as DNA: TGTGCCAGCAGGCCTAGCGTGGGTGGCACTGAAGCTTTCTTT.

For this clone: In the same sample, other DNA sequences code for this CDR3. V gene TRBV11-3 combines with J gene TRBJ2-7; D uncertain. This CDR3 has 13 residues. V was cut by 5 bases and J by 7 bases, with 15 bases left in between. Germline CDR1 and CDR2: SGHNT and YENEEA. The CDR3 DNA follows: TGTGCCAGCAGCATGACAAGGGTTGGTGAGCAGTACTTC. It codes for CASSMTRVGEQYF.

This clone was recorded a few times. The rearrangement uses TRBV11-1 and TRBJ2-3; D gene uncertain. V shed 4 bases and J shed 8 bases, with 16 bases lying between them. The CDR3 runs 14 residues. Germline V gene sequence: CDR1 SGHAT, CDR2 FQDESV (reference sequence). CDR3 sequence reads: CASSSARTGGTQYF. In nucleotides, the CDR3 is TGTGCCAGCAGCTCCGCGCGCACCGGCGGTACGCAGTATTTT. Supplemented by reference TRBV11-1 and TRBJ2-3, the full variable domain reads EAEVAQSPRYKITEKSQAVAFWCDPISGHATLYWYRQILGQGPELLVQFQDESVVDDSQLPKDRFSAERLKGVDSTLKIQPAELGDSAMYLCASSSARTGGTQYFGPGTRLTVL.

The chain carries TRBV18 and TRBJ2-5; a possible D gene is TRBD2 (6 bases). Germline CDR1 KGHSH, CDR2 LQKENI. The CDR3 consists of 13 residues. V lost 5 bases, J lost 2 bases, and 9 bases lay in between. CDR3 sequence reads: CASSGTDQETQYF. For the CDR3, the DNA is TGTGCCAGCTCAGGGACTGATCAAGAGACCCAGTACTTC.

The DNA for the CDR3 is TGTGCCAGCAGCTTAGATGGCGCCCCGTGGCATTTT. Its translation: CASSLDGAPWHF. This chain joins TRBV7-2 and TRBJ1-5; D remains unclear. The CDR3 spans 12 residues. CDR1 SGHTA and CDR2 FQGNSA come from the germline V gene. Trimming stripped 1 base from V and 15 bases from J, with 13 bases between.

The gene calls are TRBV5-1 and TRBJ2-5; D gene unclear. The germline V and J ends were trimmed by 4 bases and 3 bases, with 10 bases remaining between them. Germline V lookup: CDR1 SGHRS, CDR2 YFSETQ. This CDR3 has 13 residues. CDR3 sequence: CASSPPSKETQYF. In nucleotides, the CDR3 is TGCGCCAGCAGCCCACCGAGTAAAGAGACCCAGTACTTC.

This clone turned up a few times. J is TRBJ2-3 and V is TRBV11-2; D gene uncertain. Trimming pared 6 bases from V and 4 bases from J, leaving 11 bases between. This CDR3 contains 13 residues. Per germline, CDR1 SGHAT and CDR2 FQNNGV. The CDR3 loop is CASSRWFSDTQYF. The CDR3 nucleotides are TGTGCCAGCAGTCGGTGGTTTTCAGATACGCAGTATTTT.

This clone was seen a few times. The CDR3, as DNA: TGTGCCAGCAGCTTAGCCGGACAGGGTGGGAATGAAAAACTGTTTTTT. This gives the protein CASSLAGQGGNEKLFF. The chain joins TRBV7-8 to TRBJ1-4, with 8 bases lining up with TRBD1. This CDR3 region has 16 residues. Germline CDR1 SGHVS, CDR2 FQNEAQ. V dropped 0 bases and J dropped 5; count of bases not matched to a gene: 5.

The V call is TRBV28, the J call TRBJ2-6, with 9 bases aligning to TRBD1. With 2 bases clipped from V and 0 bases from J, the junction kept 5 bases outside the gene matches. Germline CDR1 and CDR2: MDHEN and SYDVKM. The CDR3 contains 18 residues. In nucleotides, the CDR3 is TGTGCCAGCAGTTTAAGGGGACAGGGCGGCTCTGGGGCCAACGTCCTGACTTTC. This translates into CASSLRGQGGSGANVLTF.

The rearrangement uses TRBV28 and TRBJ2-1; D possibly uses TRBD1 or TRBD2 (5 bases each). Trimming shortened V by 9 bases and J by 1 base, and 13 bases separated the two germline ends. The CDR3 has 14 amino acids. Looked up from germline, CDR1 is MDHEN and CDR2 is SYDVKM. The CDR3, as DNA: TGTGCCAGTGGGTTGGGGGAGTCCTACAATGAGCAGTTCTTC. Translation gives CASGLGESYNEQFF.

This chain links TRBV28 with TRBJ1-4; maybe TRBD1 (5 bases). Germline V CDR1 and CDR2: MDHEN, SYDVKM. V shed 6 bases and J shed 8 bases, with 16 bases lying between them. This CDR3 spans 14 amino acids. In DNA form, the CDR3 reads TGTGCCAGCAGGGGGACCCAGGGTTTCGAAAAACTGTTTTTT. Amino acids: CASRGTQGFEKLFF.

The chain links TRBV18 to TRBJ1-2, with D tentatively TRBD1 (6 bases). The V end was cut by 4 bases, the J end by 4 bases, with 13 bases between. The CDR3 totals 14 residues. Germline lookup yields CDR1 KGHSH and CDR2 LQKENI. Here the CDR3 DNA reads TGTGCCAGCTCACGCTCACAGGGCTCCTATGGCTACACCTTC. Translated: CASSRSQGSYGYTF.

This CDR3 reads CASSHRRGGAGNTIYF. In DNA, the CDR3 is TGTGCCAGCAGCCACCGGCGCGGTGGGGCTGGAAACACCATATATTTT. This sequence joins TRBV7-2 and TRBJ1-3, with D unclear. CDR3 length: 16 amino acids. V was cut by 5 bases and J by 2 bases, with 16 bases left in between. Germline V lookup: CDR1 SGHTA, CDR2 FQGNSA.

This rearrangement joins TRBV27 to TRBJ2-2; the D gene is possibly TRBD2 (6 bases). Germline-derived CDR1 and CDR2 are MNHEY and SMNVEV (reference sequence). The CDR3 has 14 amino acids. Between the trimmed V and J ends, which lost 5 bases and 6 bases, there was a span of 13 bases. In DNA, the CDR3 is TGTGCCAGCAGTCCCCACCGGGACTCCGGGGAGCTGTTTTTT. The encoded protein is CASSPHRDSGELFF.

This CDR3 is CASRKGTAPGETQYF. CDR3 sequence (DNA): TGTGCCAGTAGGAAAGGGACAGCCCCAGGGGAGACCCAGTACTTC. The chain is built from TRBV19 and TRBJ2-5, with 7 positions matching TRBD1. The V segment lost 6 bases and the J segment 5 bases; nucleotides outside the gene matches: 12. The germline V gene has CDR1 LNHDA and CDR2 SQIVND (reference sequence). The CDR3 has 15 amino acids.

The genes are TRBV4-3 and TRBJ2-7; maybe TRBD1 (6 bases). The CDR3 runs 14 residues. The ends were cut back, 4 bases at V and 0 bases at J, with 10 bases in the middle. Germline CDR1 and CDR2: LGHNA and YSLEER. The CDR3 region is CASSRTVNSYEQYF. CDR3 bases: TGCGCCAGCAGCCGGACAGTTAACTCCTACGAGCAGTACTTC.

The CDR3 loop reads CASSSYRDRRTPYEQYF. CDR3 nucleotides: TGTGCCAGCAGTTCCTACCGGGACAGACGTACCCCCTACGAGCAGTACTTC. The rearrangement links TRBV28 to TRBJ2-7; TRBD1 matches at 7 bases. Germline V gene data show CDR1 as MDHEN and CDR2 as SYDVKM. The ends lost 4 bases at V and 2 bases at J; junction bases unmatched: 14. This CDR3 region has 17 residues.

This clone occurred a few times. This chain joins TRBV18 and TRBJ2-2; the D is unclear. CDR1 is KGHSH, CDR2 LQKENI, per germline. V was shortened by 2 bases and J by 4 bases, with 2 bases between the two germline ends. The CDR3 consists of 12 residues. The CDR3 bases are TGTGCCAGCTCACCAGGCACCGGGGAGCTGTTTTTT. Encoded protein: CASSPGTGELFF.

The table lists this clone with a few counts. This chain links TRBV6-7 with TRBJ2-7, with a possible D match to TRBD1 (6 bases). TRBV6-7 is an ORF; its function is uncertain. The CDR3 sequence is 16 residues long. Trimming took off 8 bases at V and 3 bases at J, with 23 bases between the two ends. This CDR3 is CASQGNDRSPGYEQYF. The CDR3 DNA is TGTGCCAGCCAGGGGAATGACAGGTCCCCGGGCTACGAGCAGTACTTC.

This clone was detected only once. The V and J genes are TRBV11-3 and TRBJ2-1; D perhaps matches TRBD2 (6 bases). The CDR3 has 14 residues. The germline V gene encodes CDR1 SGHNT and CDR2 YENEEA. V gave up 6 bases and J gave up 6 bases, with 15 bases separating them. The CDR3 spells CASSITSGANEQFF. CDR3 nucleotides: TGTGCCAGCAGTATTACTTCGGGAGCCAATGAGCAGTTCTTC.

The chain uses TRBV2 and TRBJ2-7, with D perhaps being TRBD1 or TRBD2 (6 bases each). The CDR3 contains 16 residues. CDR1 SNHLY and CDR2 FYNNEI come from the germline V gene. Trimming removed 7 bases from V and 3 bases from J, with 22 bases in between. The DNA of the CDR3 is TGTGCCAGCACCCCCCCCGGGGGCGGTCTGGGCTACGAGCAGTACTTC. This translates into CASTPPGGGLGYEQYF.

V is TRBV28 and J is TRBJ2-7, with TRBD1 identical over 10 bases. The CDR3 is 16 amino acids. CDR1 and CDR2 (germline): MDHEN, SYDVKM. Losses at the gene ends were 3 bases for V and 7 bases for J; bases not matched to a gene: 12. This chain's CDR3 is CASSLFGTGEAWEQYF. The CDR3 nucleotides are TGTGCCAGCAGTTTGTTCGGGACAGGGGAGGCGTGGGAGCAGTACTTC.

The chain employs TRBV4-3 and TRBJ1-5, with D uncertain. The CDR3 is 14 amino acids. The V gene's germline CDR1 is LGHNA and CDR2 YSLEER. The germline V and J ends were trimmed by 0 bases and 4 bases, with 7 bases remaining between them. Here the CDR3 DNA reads TGCGCCAGCAGCCAAGAGGTCGGGAATCAGCCCCAGCATTTT. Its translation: CASSQEVGNQPQHF.

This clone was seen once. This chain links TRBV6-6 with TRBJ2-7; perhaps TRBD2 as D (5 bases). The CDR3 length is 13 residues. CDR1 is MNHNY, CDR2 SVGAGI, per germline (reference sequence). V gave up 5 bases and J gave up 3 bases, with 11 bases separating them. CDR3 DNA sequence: TGTGCCAGCAGTACCGGTGGGAGCTACGAGCAGTACTTC. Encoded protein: CASSTGGSYEQYF.